The entry below gives a single TCR beta chain sequence along with its context. Clones were read by immunoSEQ multiplex PCR, and TCRdb kept only the in-frame ones, dropping some. The sample consists of 310,000 or so clones, around 87% of them appearing once. This sample is drawn from a study of blood T cell repertoires in COVID-19. CDR3 length: 14 amino acids. In germline, CDR1 is MNHEY, CDR2 SVGEGT. Unmatched junction bases numbered 5, after V lost 5 bases and J lost 8 bases. The sequenced sample was PBMCs or T cells enriched from blood (not recorded which). This sequence originates from a woman under 30 with acute COVID-19. The chain employs TRBV6-2 or TRBV6-3 and TRBJ1-4; 10 bases line up with TRBD1. Written as DNA, the CDR3 is TGTGCCAGCAGTCGACAGGGGGCGAGGGAAAAACTGTTTTTT. As protein: CASSRQGAREKLFF.